The clone carrying this T cell receptor (beta chain) was seen a single time. Antigen specificity is unknown. These data are taken from a study of T cell responses to AZD1222 COVID-19 vaccine. Assay used: immunoSEQ multiplex PCR; TCRdb lists only in-frame clones, some missing. Of 150,000 to 200,000 clones listed, around 90% were seen once; the top ten hold around 4.5%. Study-wide results and caveats: There were mostly white British donors and more females than males, and clonal diversity was possibly underestimated. Mapped onto spike, vaccine-associated CD4 TCRs spanned it and were dominant at 160-218 and 743-854.

The V and J ends lost 6 bases and 1 base respectively, with 9 bases between them. The CDR3 has 13 residues. The germline CDR1 and CDR2 sequences are MDHEN and SYDVKM. The clonotype originates from an adult who received the MenACWY meningococcal vaccine as a control. The rearrangement uses TRBV28 and TRBJ1-1, with TRBD1 as a possible D gene (5 bases). The sequencing used peripheral blood, collected 28 days after the second dose of the MenACWY control vaccine. CDR3 sequence: CASSQTENTEAFF. CDR3 nucleotide sequence: TGTGCCAGCAGCCAGACAGAGAACACTGAAGCTTTCTTT.